This is a list of T cell receptor beta chains from one sample in a study of cytomegalovirus exposure and HLA in healthy donors. Sequencing used immunoSEQ multiplex PCR; TCRdb keeps in-frame clones, though not all of them. Recorded for this sample: roughly 35,000 clones. The sequenced material came from PBMCs. These TCRs come from a woman aged 35 to 49 in good health and CMV-seropositive. CDR3s include the opening cysteine and the closing phenylalanine or tryptophan.

v_call cdr3_aa
TRBV7-2 CASSEGAGARTDTQYF
TRBV29-1 CSSGGGTEAFF
TRBV28 CASSLSGLGQGRISPLHF
TRBV5-1 CASRRQGPSLPTNYGYTF
TRBV7-8 CASSLRDRGRTSTDTQYF
TRBV7-2 CASSRSSGATETQYF
TRBV7-9 CASSFGQENEKLFF
TRBV7-6 CASSTGQGIGEKLFF
TRBV10-3 CAIRLAYTGELFF
TRBV5-1 CASSLEGGAGNTEAFF
TRBV2 CASSEAKQGEAFF
TRBV10-3 CATSTTSAYNEQFF